What follows are 11 T cell receptor beta chains derived from one specimen sequenced in a study of cytomegalovirus exposure and HLA in healthy donors. PCR primers comprised 60 Vbeta and 13 Jbeta primers. Sequenced by immunoSEQ multiplex PCR; TCRdb stores in-frame clones only, minus some. The profile shows some 150,000 clones, roughly 81% of them singletons. The sequenced sample consisted of PBMCs. These receptor sequences come from a woman between 18 and 29 years old in good health and CMV-seronegative.

The chain joins TRBV11-3 to TRBJ2-1; TRBD2 aligns across 12 bases. The CDR3 sequence is 18 residues long. J was trimmed by 4 bases and V by 2 bases; bases with no gene match: 9. From germline, CDR1 is SGHNT and CDR2 YENEEA. As DNA, the CDR3 is TGTGCCAGCAGCTTATCTCTCGTAGGGACTAGCGGGTACAATGAGCAGTTCTTC. Its translation is CASSLSLVGTSGYNEQFF.

The V call is TRBV5-1, the J call TRBJ1-4, with 10 bases aligning to TRBD1. V shed 0 bases and J 8 bases; nucleotides not matched to a gene: 7. The CDR3 is 16 amino acids. The germline V gene encodes CDR1 SGHRS and CDR2 YFSETQ. The CDR3 nucleotides are TGCGCCAGCAGCTTGGAGGGACAGGGGATTAAGGAAAAACTGTTTTTT. It codes for CASSLEGQGIKEKLFF. The complete variable domain, with remaining parts taken from reference TRBV5-1 and TRBJ1-4, reads KAGVTQTPRYLIKTRGQQVTLSCSPISGHRSVSWYQQTPGQGLQFLFEYFSETQRNKGNFPGRFSGRQFSNSRSEMNVSTLELGDSALYLCASSLEGQGIKEKLFFGSGTQLSVL.

V gene TRBV19 combines with J gene TRBJ2-4; TRBD2 agrees at 13 bases. The CDR3 runs 15 residues. Germline V gives CDR1 LNHDA, CDR2 SQIVND (reference sequence). J gave up 6 bases and V 10 bases, and 9 bases lay outside the gene matches. CDR3 in amino acids: CATRTLAGGRNIQYF. CDR3 in DNA: TGTGCCACCAGAACACTAGCGGGAGGGCGAAACATTCAGTACTTC.

The chain joins TRBV2 to TRBJ2-7; 7 nucleotides match TRBD2. Germline V gives CDR1 SNHLY, CDR2 FYNNEI. The CDR3 is 16 amino acids. V was pared by 2 bases and J by 3 bases, with 10 bases of the junction left unmatched. CDR3 DNA sequence: TGTGCCAGCAGTGAAAGGGCGGCACCGGGGGGCTACGAGCAGTACTTC. Its protein product is CASSERAAPGGYEQYF.

The table lists this clone with a count of one. The chain is built from TRBV29-1 and TRBJ2-6, with D hard to call. V was clipped by 3 bases and J by 0 bases, with 6 bases between them. The CDR3 is 14 amino acids. Germline CDR1 is SQVTM and CDR2 is ANQGSEA. CDR3 bases: TGCAGCGTTGATCAGTCCTCTGGGGCCAACGTCCTGACTTTC. Its protein product is CSVDQSSGANVLTF. The whole variable domain, filled in from reference TRBV29-1 and TRBJ2-6, reads SAVISQKPSRDICQRGTSLTIQCQVDSQVTMMFWYRQQPGQSLTLIATANQGSEATYESGFVIDKFPISRPNLTFSTLTVSNMSPEDSSIYLCSVDQSSGANVLTFGAGSRLTVL.

The chain combines TRBV19 with TRBJ1-2; D gene unclear. The length of the CDR3 is 15 residues. Germline V lookup: CDR1 LNHDA, CDR2 SQIVND (reference sequence). V was clipped by 1 base and J by 4 bases, with 13 bases between them. The CDR3 bases are TGTGCCAGTAGTATAGCGGCCCTGGGCAGCTATGGCTACACCTTC. Protein product: CASSIAALGSYGYTF.

The genes are TRBV12-5 and TRBJ2-7; D possibly corresponds to TRBD1 (5 bases). Germline CDR1 reads LGHNT; CDR2 reads FRNRAP. The ends were cut back, 8 bases at V and 0 bases at J, with 20 bases in the middle. This CDR3 spans 16 amino acids. CDR3 in amino acids: CASSSDLAGISYEQYF. The CDR3, as DNA: TGTGCTAGTTCAAGCGACCTCGCAGGGATCTCCTACGAGCAGTACTTC.

This sequence joins TRBV30 and TRBJ1-3, with 12 bases matching TRBD1. Germline assignment: CDR1 GTSNPN and CDR2 SVGIG (reference sequence). Germline trimming cut 3 bases from V and 4 bases from J; bases unmatched to any gene: 4. The CDR3 runs 15 residues. CDR3 bases: TGTGCCTGGAGACGGGACAGGGGGCCAGGAAACACCATATATTTT. Its protein product is CAWRRDRGPGNTIYF.

This clone appeared a few times. The chain uses TRBV5-1 and TRBJ2-2, with 8 bases aligning to TRBD1. V was pared by 3 bases and J by 0 bases, with 10 bases of the junction left unmatched. The CDR3 contains 18 residues. Germline loops: CDR1 SGHRS, CDR2 YFSETQ. The CDR3 region has the DNA TGCGCCAGCAGCTCACCGAGAGCAGGGGGCGCGAACACCGGGGAGCTGTTTTTT. Protein: CASSSPRAGGANTGELFF.

The count of this clone is one. The rearrangement uses TRBV2 and TRBJ2-3; TRBD2 agrees at 14 bases. The V and J ends lost 9 bases and 7 bases, in that order; junction bases with no gene match: 6. CDR3 length: 14 amino acids. Germline assignment: CDR1 SNHLY and CDR2 FYNNEI. Written as DNA, the CDR3 is TGTGCCAGTAGACTAGCGGGGGGGCCAAATACGCAGTATTTT. Protein: CASRLAGGPNTQYF.

The chain recombines TRBV6-1 with TRBJ1-5; D is uncertain. V was pared by 3 bases and J by 6 bases, with 3 bases between. Germline CDR1 reads MNHNS; CDR2 reads SASEGT. The CDR3 is 11 amino acids. The CDR3 sequence is CASSDRQPQHF. As DNA, the CDR3 is TGTGCCAGCAGTGATCGTCAGCCCCAGCATTTT.